One and the same sample provided the 27 T cell receptor beta chains below, sequenced in a study of T cell changes during pregnancy in multiple sclerosis. The protocol was immunoSEQ multiplex PCR, while the TCRdb copy is restricted to in-frame clones and leaves out a portion. In the table there are 40,000 to 45,000 clones, roughly nine tenths of which are singletons. Sequencing used CD4+ T cells from peripheral blood mononuclear cells, obtained before pregnancy. All receptors come from a female donor with multiple sclerosis, enrolled in a pregnancy study.

This chain uses TRBV5-1 with TRBJ2-3; 8 bases map to TRBD1. In germline, CDR1 is SGHRS, CDR2 YFSETQ. J was trimmed by 6 bases and V by 2 bases; bases with no gene match: 11. CDR3 length: 16 amino acids. DNA for the CDR3: TGCGCCAGCAGCTTCGACGGACAGGGTAGTGGTGATACGCAGTATTTT. Translating it yields CASSFDGQGSGDTQYF.

The DNA for the CDR3 is TGTGCCAGCAGCTTAGGTGGTGGGGGCTCGGGTTCACCCCTCCACTTT. Amino acid sequence: CASSLGGGGSGSPLHF. The chain combines TRBV7-2 with TRBJ1-6; D is perhaps TRBD1 (6 bases). This CDR3 region has 16 residues. The ends were cut back, 1 base at V and 9 bases at J, with 16 bases in the middle. The germline V gene has CDR1 SGHTA and CDR2 FQGNSA.

The gene calls are TRBV6-1 and TRBJ1-3; D remains ambiguous. In germline, CDR1 is MNHNS, CDR2 SASEGT. The CDR3 length is 15 residues. V dropped 1 base and J dropped 0 bases, with 7 bases sitting between them. CDR3 in amino acids: CASSEGTYSGNTIYF. CDR3 nucleotide sequence: TGTGCCAGCAGTGAAGGTACCTACTCTGGAAACACCATATATTTT.

The gene calls are TRBV18 and TRBJ2-2, with D perhaps TRBD2 (5 bases). Germline V gives CDR1 KGHSH, CDR2 LQKENI. CDR3 length equals 12 residues. The V gene lost 2 bases and the J gene lost 8 bases, with 6 bases spanning the gap. The CDR3 DNA is TGTGCCAGCTCACCAAGGGAGGGGGAGCTGTTTTTT. It yields the protein CASSPREGELFF.

The chain carries TRBV14 and TRBJ2-3, with 7 nucleotides matching TRBD2. With V trimmed by 0 bases and J by 4 bases, 10 bases remained unmatched. Germline V CDR1 and CDR2: SGHDN, FVKESK. The CDR3 contains 17 residues. The CDR3 here is CASSQDQRLATADTQYF. The DNA for the CDR3 is TGTGCCAGCAGCCAAGATCAGCGACTAGCTACTGCAGATACGCAGTATTTT. The full variable domain, its missing parts supplied by reference TRBV14 and TRBJ2-3, is EAGVTQFPSHSVIEKGQTVTLRCDPISGHDNLYWYRRVMGKEIKFLLHFVKESKQDESGMPNNRFLAERTGGTYSTLKVQPAELEDSGVYFCASSQDQRLATADTQYFGPGTRLTVL.

This clone was seen once. The chain links TRBV29-1 to TRBJ2-1; TRBD1 matches at 10 bases. Germline V gene data show CDR1 as SQVTM and CDR2 as ANQGSEA. V trimming: 6 bases; J trimming: 6 bases; junction bases outside the gene matches: 5. The CDR3 covers 13 residues. The chain's CDR3 is CSVPGTGVNEQFF. CDR3 DNA sequence: TGCAGCGTCCCCGGGACAGGGGTCAATGAGCAGTTCTTC.

V is TRBV27 and J is TRBJ2-7; TRBD2 matches 12 bases. Germline lookup yields CDR1 MNHEY and CDR2 SMNVEV (reference sequence). The trim removed 6 bases at V and 5 bases at J, leaving 11 bases unmatched. This CDR3 spans 16 amino acids. This CDR3 is CASSPARLAGVDEQYF. The CDR3 nucleotides read TGTGCCAGCAGCCCAGCCCGACTAGCGGGGGTCGACGAGCAGTACTTC.

V gene TRBV7-9 combines with J gene TRBJ2-5, with D tentatively TRBD2 (5 bases). V lost 4 bases and J lost 4, with 22 bases in between. This CDR3 is built from 17 residues. Germline assignment: CDR1 SEHNR and CDR2 FQNEAQ (reference sequence). CDR3 bases: TGTGCCAGCAGCTCGACCCTTAAAGAGGGCGAGGCAGAGACCCAGTACTTC. Its translation: CASSSTLKEGEAETQYF.

In this sample, this clone turned up once. V usage is TRBV6-5 and J usage is TRBJ1-5; TRBD1 agrees at 7 bases. CDR1 and CDR2 from the germline V gene are MNHEY and SVGAGI. The CDR3 extends over 14 amino acids. V lost 3 bases, J lost 7 bases, and 6 bases stayed unmatched. As DNA, the CDR3 is TGTGCCAGCAGTTATGGGACAGCCGACCAGCCCCAGCATTTT. This translates into CASSYGTADQPQHF.

The chain uses TRBV11-3 and TRBJ2-2; 8 nucleotides align to TRBD1. Trimming removed 8 bases from V and 5 bases from J; junction bases left unmatched: 4. CDR3 size: 13 residues. Germline CDR1 and CDR2: SGHNT and YENEEA. CDR3 sequence reads: CASQTGVTGELFF. CDR3 bases: TGTGCCAGCCAGACAGGGGTGACCGGGGAGCTGTTTTTT.

The rearrangement joins TRBV7-2 to TRBJ1-4, with unresolved D. The CDR3 has 15 residues. Trimming cost V 3 bases and J 0 bases, with 8 bases left between them. CDR1 is SGHTA and CDR2 is FQGNSA in the germline V gene. The CDR3 sequence: CASSFSPATNEKLFF. The DNA for the CDR3 is TGTGCCAGCAGCTTTAGCCCAGCAACTAATGAAAAACTGTTTTTT. The full variable domain, in which reference TRBV7-2 and TRBJ1-4 provide the parts outside the CDR3, is GAGVSQSPSNKVTEKGKDVELRCDPISGHTALYWYRQSLGQGLEFLIYFQGNSAPDKSGLPSDRFSAERTGGSVSTLTIQRTQQEDSAVYLCASSFSPATNEKLFFGSGTQLSVL.

The chain has TRBV7-2 and TRBJ1-6; 9 nucleotides align to TRBD1. V shed 5 bases, J shed 7 bases, and the junction held 12 bases outside the gene matches. Germline V gives CDR1 SGHTA, CDR2 FQGNSA. The CDR3 extends over 17 amino acids. The CDR3 reads CASSHVATGTGNSPLHF. In nucleotides, the CDR3 is TGTGCCAGCAGCCATGTTGCCACCGGGACAGGGAATTCACCCCTCCACTTT.

The CDR3 loop is CASSPGQGPEKLFF. The CDR3 DNA follows: TGTGCCAGTAGCCCGGGACAGGGACCTGAAAAACTGTTTTTT. The V gene is TRBV19, the J gene TRBJ1-4; 9 nucleotides line up with TRBD1. CDR1 is LNHDA and CDR2 is SQIVND in the germline V gene (reference sequence). The ends lost 6 bases at V and 7 bases at J; junction bases unmatched: 6. The CDR3 has 14 amino acids.

The V call is TRBV6-4, the J call TRBJ2-3; D perhaps matches TRBD2 (6 bases). CDR3 length: 16 residues. Germline CDR1 MRHNA, CDR2 SNTAGT. Trimming took 5 bases from V and 2 from J, leaving 17 bases between them. CDR3: CASSRTGTPSTDTQYF. As DNA, the CDR3 is TGTGCCAGCAGTCGGACCGGGACTCCCTCCACAGATACGCAGTATTTT.

This chain joins TRBV7-6 and TRBJ1-2; a weak D match, TRBD1 (6 bases). The germline CDR1 and CDR2 sequences are SGHVS and FNYEAQ. The CDR3 loop spans 13 amino acids. V lost 9 bases and J lost 6, with 17 bases in between. The CDR3 DNA follows: TGTGCCAGTCGGGCGGGGGGGGCGGATGGCTACACCTTC. Its translation is CASRAGGADGYTF.

V is TRBV7-2 and J is TRBJ2-2, with 10 bases aligning to TRBD1. The germline CDR1 and CDR2 sequences are SGHTA and FQGNSA. J lost 4 bases, V lost 2 bases, and 10 bases had no gene match. The CDR3 totals 18 residues. The CDR3 sequence: CASSLFGGTGVVTGELFF. The DNA of the CDR3 is TGTGCCAGCAGCTTATTCGGCGGGACAGGGGTGGTCACCGGGGAGCTGTTTTTT.

The chain combines TRBV6-5 with TRBJ2-1; 8 nucleotides line up with TRBD2. Germline CDR1 MNHEY, CDR2 SVGAGI. With 6 bases clipped from V and 4 bases from J, the junction kept 8 bases outside the gene matches. The CDR3 is made up of 15 amino acids. This chain's CDR3 is CASRDSGARYNEQFF. In DNA, the CDR3 is TGTGCCAGCAGAGATAGCGGGGCCCGTTACAATGAGCAGTTCTTC.

The rearrangement uses TRBV7-2 and TRBJ2-6; possibly TRBD2 for D (5 bases). The V gene's germline CDR1 is SGHTA and CDR2 FQGNSA. The CDR3 has 18 residues. V shed 5 bases and J shed 0 bases, with 17 bases lying between them. This CDR3 reads CASSLKGLAVSGANVLTF. CDR3 bases: TGTGCCAGCAGCCTAAAAGGGCTAGCTGTCTCTGGGGCCAACGTCCTGACTTTC.

V gene TRBV30 combines with J gene TRBJ2-7; 9 positions match TRBD1. J was trimmed by 6 bases and V by 0 bases; bases with no gene match: 3. Germline V gene sequence: CDR1 GTSNPN, CDR2 SVGIG (reference sequence). This CDR3 contains 13 residues. The CDR3 protein is CAWSVDRGAEQYF. CDR3 sequence (DNA): TGTGCCTGGAGTGTCGACAGGGGGGCCGAGCAGTACTTC. The whole variable domain, filled in from reference TRBV30 and TRBJ2-7, reads SQTIHQWPATLVQPVGSPLSLECTVEGTSNPNLYWYRQAAGRGLQLLFYSVGIGQISSEVPQNLSASRPQDRQFILSSKKLLLSDSGFYLCAWSVDRGAEQYFGPGTRLTVT.

The chain has TRBV5-6 and TRBJ2-7; 8 bases are shared with TRBD2. The CDR3 runs to 15 residues. The V gene's germline CDR1 is SGHDT and CDR2 YYEEEE. The trim removed 0 bases at V and 4 bases at J, leaving 6 bases unmatched. The CDR3 spells CASSLVAGKVYEQYF. For the CDR3, the DNA is TGTGCCAGCAGCTTGGTAGCGGGGAAGGTGTACGAGCAGTACTTC.

This clone occurred once. CDR3 residues: CASSLASGGWNTEAFF. CDR3 nucleotides: TGTGCCAGCAGCTTAGCCTCAGGGGGCTGGAACACTGAAGCTTTCTTT. The gene calls are TRBV7-6 and TRBJ1-1; 8 bases are shared with TRBD1. The trim removed 0 bases at V and 1 base at J, leaving 4 bases unmatched. CDR3 size: 16 residues. Germline CDR1 is SGHVS and CDR2 is FNYEAQ.

The chain links TRBV19 to TRBJ1-1, with 8 bases lining up with TRBD1. V trimming: 4 bases; J trimming: 2 bases; junction bases outside the gene matches: 9. CDR1 and CDR2 from the germline V gene are LNHDA and SQIVND (reference sequence). This CDR3 has 16 amino acids. The CDR3 DNA is TGTGCCAGTAGTACACTCCGGGACAGGAGAAACACTGAAGCTTTCTTT. Translation: CASSTLRDRRNTEAFF.

The chain has TRBV19 and TRBJ2-4, with 8 positions matching TRBD2. The CDR3 extends over 17 amino acids. The germline V gene has CDR1 LNHDA and CDR2 SQIVND (reference sequence). The V gene end was trimmed by 3 bases and the J gene end by 5 bases; junction bases not matched to a gene: 12. Here the CDR3 DNA reads TGTGCCAGTAGTATCCCGGGGGGCCTGCGGGAGGAAAACATTCAGTACTTC. As protein: CASSIPGGLREENIQYF.

The chain uses TRBV7-9 and TRBJ2-7; 10 nucleotides match TRBD1. The CDR3 totals 17 residues. Germline V lookup: CDR1 SEHNR, CDR2 FQNEAQ (reference sequence). V shed 5 bases, J shed 2 bases, and the junction held 12 bases outside the gene matches. The CDR3 nucleotides read TGTGCCAGCAGCCGCCTTATGACAGGGGGCCCTCCCTACGAGCAGTACTTC. Amino acid sequence: CASSRLMTGGPPYEQYF.

The chain is built from TRBV7-6 and TRBJ2-1, with no clear D. Germline V gene sequence: CDR1 SGHVS, CDR2 FNYEAQ. This CDR3 is 15 amino acids long. V dropped 0 bases and J dropped 5 bases, with 11 bases sitting between them. DNA for the CDR3: TGTGCCAGCAGCTTAGCCGGGTTCGGTAACAATGAGCAGTTCTTC. Amino acid sequence: CASSLAGFGNNEQFF.

This sequence joins TRBV6-6 and TRBJ2-5; perhaps TRBD1 as D (6 bases). V was clipped by 2 bases and J by 10 bases, with 17 bases between them. The CDR3 contains 14 residues. CDR1 MNHNY and CDR2 SVGAGI come from the germline V gene (reference sequence). This chain's CDR3 is CASSYDTGLKDQYF. CDR3 sequence (DNA): TGTGCCAGCAGTTACGATACAGGGTTGAAGGACCAGTACTTC.

CDR3 loop: CASSGAFTDTQYF. CDR3 DNA: TGTGCCAGCAGTGGAGCTTTCACAGATACGCAGTATTTT. V is TRBV6-5 and J is TRBJ2-3; D call uncertain. Germline loops: CDR1 MNHEY, CDR2 SVGAGI. Trimming removed 5 bases from V and 2 bases from J, with 8 bases in between. The CDR3 sequence is 13 residues long.